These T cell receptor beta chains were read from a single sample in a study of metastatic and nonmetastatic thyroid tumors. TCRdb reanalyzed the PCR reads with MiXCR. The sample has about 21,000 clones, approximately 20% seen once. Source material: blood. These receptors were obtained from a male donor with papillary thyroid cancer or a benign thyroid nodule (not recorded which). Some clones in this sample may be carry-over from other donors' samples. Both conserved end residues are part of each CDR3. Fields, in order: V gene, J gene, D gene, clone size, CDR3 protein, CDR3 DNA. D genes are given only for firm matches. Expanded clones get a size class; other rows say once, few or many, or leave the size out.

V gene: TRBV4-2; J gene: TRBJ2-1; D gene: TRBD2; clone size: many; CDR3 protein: CASSHGLEGNEQFF; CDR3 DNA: TGTGCCAGCAGCCACGGACTAGAGGGCAATGAGCAGTTCTTC
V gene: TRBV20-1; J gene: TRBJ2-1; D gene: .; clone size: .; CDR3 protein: CSAILVWRFSYNEQFF; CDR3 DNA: TGCAGTGCTATCCTGGTCTGGAGGTTCTCCTACAATGAGCAGTTCTTC
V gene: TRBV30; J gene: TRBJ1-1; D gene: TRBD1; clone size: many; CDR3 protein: CAWSIAGGTGNTEAFF; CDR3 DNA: TGTGCCTGGAGTATTGCAGGGGGAACGGGGAACACTGAAGCTTTCTTT
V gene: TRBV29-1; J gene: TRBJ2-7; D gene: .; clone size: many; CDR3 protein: CGCIKGAYEQYF; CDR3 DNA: TGCGGATGCATCAAGGGGGCCTACGAGCAGTACTTC
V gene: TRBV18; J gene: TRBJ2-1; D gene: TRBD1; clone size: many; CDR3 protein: CASSPAGTGDGEQFF; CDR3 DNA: TGTGCCAGCTCACCTGCCGGGACAGGGGATGGTGAGCAGTTCTTC
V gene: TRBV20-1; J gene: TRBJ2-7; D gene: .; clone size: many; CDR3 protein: CSARDAREGLYEQYF; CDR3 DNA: TGCAGTGCTAGAGATGCCAGGGAAGGACTCTACGAGCAGTACTTC
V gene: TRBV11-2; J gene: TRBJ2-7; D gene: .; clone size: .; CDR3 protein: CASSPGGGREQYF; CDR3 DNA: TGTGCCAGCAGCCCAGGGGGAGGTCGCGAGCAGTACTTC
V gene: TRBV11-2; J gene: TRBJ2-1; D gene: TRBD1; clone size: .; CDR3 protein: CASSRQGQGLYEQFF; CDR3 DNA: TGTGCCAGCAGCCGACAGGGACAGGGTCTGTATGAGCAGTTCTTC
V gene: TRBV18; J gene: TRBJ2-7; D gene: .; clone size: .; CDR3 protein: CASSPRDTYEQYF; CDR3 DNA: TGTGCCAGCTCACCCAGGGACACCTACGAGCAGTACTTC
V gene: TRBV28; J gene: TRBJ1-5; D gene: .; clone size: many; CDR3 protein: CASSFRRNRPQHF; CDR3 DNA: TGTGCCAGCAGTTTCCGACGCAATCGGCCCCAGCATTTT
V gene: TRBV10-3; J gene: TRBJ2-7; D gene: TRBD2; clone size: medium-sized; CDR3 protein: CATTGGRMGEQYF; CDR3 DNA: TGTGCCACCACGGGGGGACGGATGGGTGAGCAGTACTTC
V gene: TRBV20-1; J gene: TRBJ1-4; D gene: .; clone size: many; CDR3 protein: CSAPGAGINEKLFF; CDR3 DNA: TGCAGTGCCCCCGGGGCAGGGATAAACGAAAAACTGTTTTTT
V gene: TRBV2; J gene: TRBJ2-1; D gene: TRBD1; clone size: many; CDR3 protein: CASTRADRGGEQFF; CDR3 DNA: TGTGCCAGCACCCGCGCTGACAGGGGAGGTGAGCAGTTCTTC
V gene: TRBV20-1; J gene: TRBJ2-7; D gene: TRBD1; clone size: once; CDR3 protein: CSAQDRVKDDQYF; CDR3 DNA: TGCAGTGCCCAGGACAGGGTCAAGGACGATCAGTACTTC
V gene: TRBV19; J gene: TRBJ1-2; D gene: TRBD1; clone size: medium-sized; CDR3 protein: CASRKPGGNYGYTF; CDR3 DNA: TGTGCCAGTAGGAAGCCAGGGGGTAACTATGGCTACACCTTC